This T cell receptor (beta chain) derives from a study of blood T cell repertoires in COVID-19. As for the study in general: The United States, Italy and Spain provided the acute and convalescent COVID-19 samples.

The data were produced by immunoSEQ multiplex PCR, yet TCRdb's version contains in-frame clones alone and is incomplete. The sample has around 300,000 clones, around 80% seen once. This CDR3 contains 17 residues. The trim removed 5 bases at V and 2 bases at J, leaving 11 bases unmatched. Germline V gene lookup returns CDR1 KGHDR and CDR2 SFDVKD. Material: peripheral blood. The clonotype comes from a man aged 25-45 years with active or convalescent COVID-19. This chain links TRBV24-1 with TRBJ2-1, with 7 bases identical to TRBD2. CDR3: CATSAPPSGMTYNEQFF. CDR3 DNA sequence: TGTGCCACCAGTGCTCCGCCAAGCGGGATGACCTACAATGAGCAGTTCTTC.